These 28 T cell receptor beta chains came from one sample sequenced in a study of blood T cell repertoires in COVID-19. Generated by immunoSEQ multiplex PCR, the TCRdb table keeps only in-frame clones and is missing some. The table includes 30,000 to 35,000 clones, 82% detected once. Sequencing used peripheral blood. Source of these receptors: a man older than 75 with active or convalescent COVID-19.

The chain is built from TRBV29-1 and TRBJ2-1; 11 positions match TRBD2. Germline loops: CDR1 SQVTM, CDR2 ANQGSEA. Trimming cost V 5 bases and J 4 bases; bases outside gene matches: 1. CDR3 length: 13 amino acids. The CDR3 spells CSVLAGGYNEQFF. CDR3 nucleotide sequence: TGCAGCGTTCTAGCGGGAGGATACAATGAGCAGTTCTTC.

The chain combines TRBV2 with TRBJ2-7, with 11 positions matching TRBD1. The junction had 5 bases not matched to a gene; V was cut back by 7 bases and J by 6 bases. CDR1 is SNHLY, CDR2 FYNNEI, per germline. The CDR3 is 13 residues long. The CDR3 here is CASNGQGAPEQYF. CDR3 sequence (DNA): TGTGCCAGCAATGGACAGGGGGCGCCCGAGCAGTACTTC.

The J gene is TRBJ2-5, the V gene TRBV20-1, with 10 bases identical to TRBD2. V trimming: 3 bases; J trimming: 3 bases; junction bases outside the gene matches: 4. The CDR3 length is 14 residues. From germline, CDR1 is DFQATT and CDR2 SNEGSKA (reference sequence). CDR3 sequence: CSASHLAGEETQYF. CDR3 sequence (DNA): TGCAGTGCTAGTCATCTAGCGGGGGAAGAGACCCAGTACTTC.

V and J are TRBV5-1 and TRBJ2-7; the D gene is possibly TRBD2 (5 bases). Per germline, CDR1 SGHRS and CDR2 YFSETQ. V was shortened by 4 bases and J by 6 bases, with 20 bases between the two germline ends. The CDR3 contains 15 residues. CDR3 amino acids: CASSHYRTGSGEQYF. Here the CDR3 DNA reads TGCGCCAGCAGCCATTACCGGACGGGGTCTGGCGAGCAGTACTTC.

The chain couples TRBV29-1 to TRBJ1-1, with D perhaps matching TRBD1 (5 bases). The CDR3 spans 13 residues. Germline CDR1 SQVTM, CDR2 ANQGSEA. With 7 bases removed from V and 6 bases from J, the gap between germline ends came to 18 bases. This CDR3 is CSALGGTLPEAFF. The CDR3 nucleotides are TGCAGCGCCTTGGGGGGGACGCTGCCTGAAGCTTTCTTT.

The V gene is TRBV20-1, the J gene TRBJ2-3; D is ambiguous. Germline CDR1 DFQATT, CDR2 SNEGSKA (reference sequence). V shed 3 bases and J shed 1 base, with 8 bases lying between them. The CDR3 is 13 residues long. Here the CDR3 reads CSASKVGTDTQYF. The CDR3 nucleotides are TGCAGTGCTAGTAAAGTAGGCACAGATACGCAGTATTTT.

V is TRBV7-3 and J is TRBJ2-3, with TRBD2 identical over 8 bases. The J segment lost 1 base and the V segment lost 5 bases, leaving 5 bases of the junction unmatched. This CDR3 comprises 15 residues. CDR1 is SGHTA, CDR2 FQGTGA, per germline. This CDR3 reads CASSPGLGRTDTQYF. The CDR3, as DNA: TGTGCCAGCAGCCCGGGACTAGGGCGCACAGATACGCAGTATTTT.

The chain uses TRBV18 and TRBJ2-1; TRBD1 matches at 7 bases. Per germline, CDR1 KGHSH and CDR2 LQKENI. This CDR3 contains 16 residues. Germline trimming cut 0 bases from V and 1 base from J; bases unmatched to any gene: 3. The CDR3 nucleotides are TGTGCCAGCTCACCACCGAACAGGGGTTCCTACAATGAGCAGTTCTTC. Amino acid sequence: CASSPPNRGSYNEQFF. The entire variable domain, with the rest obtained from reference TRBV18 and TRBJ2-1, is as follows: NAGVMQNPRHLVRRRGQEARLRCSPMKGHSHVYWYRQLPEEGLKFMVYLQKENIIDESGMPKERFSAEFPKEGPSILRIQQVVRGDSAAYFCASSPPNRGSYNEQFFGPGTRLTVL.

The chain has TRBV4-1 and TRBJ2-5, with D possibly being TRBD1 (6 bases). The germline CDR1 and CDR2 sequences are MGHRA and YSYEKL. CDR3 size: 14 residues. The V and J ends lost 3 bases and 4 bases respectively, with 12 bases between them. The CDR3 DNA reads TGCGCCAGCAGCCATCGCAGGGGTGGAGAGACCCAGTACTTC. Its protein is CASSHRRGGETQYF.

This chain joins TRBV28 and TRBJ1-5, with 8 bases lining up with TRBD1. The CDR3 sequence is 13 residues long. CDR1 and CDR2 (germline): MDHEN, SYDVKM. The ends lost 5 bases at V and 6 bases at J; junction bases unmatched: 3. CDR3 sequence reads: CASSGQGGQPQHF. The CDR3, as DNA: TGTGCCAGCAGTGGACAGGGTGGTCAGCCCCAGCATTTT. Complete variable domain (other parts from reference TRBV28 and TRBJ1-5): DVKVTQSSRYLVKRTGEKVFLECVQDMDHENMFWYRQDPGLGLRLIYFSYDVKMKEKGDIPEGYSVSREKKERFSLILESASTNQTSMYLCASSGQGGQPQHFGDGTRLSIL.

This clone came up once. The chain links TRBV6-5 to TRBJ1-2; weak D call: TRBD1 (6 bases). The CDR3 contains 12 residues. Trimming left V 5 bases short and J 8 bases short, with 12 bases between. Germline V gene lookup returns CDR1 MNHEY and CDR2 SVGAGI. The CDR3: CASSQQGIGYTF. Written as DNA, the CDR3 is TGTGCCAGCAGTCAACAGGGTATCGGCTACACCTTC.

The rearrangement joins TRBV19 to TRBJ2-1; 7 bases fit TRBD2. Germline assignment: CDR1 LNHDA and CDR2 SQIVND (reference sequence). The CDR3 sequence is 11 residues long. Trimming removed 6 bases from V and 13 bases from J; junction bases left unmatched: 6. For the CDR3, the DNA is TGTGCCAGTAGGGCCGGGGGACTACAGTTCTTC. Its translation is CASRAGGLQFF.

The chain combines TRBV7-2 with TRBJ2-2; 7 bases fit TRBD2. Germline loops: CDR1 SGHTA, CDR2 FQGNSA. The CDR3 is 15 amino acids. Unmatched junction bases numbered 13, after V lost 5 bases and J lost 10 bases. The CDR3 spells CASSQGLVSSSELFF. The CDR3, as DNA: TGTGCCAGCAGCCAAGGACTAGTCTCTAGTTCGGAGCTGTTTTTT.

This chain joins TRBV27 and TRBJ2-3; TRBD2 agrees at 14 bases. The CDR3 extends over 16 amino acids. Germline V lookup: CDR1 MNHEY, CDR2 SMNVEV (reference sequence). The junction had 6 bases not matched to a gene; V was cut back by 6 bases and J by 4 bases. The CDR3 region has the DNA TGTGCCAGCAGGCCTGGACTAGCGGGAGGATCAGATACGCAGTATTTT. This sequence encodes CASRPGLAGGSDTQYF.

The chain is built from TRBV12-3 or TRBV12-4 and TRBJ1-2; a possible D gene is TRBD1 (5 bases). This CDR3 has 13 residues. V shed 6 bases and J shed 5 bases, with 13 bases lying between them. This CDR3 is CASRISQGYGYTF. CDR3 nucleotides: TGTGCCAGCAGGATTAGTCAGGGATATGGCTACACCTTC.

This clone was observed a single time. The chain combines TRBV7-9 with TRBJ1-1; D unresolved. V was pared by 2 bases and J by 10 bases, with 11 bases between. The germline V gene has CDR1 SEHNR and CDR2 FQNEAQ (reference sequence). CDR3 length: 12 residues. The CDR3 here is CASSLISPGAFF. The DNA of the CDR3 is TGTGCCAGCAGCTTAATAAGCCCTGGAGCTTTCTTT. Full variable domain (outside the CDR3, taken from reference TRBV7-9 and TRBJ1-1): DTGVSQNPRHKITKRGQNVTFRCDPISEHNRLYWYRQTLGQGPEFLTYFQNEAQLEKSRLLSDRFSAERPKGSFSTLEIQRTEQGDSAMYLCASSLISPGAFFGQGTRLTVV.

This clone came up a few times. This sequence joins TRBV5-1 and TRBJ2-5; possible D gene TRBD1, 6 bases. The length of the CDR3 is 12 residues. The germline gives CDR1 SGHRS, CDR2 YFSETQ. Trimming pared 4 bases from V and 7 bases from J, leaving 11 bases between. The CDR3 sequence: CASSLEGVTQYF. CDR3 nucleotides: TGCGCCAGCAGCCTCGAGGGGGTGACCCAGTACTTC.

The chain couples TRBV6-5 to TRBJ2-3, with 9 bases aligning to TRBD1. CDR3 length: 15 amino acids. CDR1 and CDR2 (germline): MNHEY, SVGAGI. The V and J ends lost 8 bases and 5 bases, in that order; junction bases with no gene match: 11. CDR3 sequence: CASGPGQGAGDTQYF. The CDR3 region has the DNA TGTGCCAGCGGACCGGGACAGGGTGCAGGAGATACGCAGTATTTT.

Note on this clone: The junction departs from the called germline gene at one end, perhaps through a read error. This CDR3 is CAWGISFYDEQFF. The CDR3 bases are TGTGCCTGGGGGATCTCCTTCTACGATGAGCAGTTCTTC. This chain joins TRBV30 and TRBJ2-1; D gene ambiguous. The length of the CDR3 is 13 residues. CDR1 and CDR2 (germline): GTSNPN, SVGIG (reference sequence).

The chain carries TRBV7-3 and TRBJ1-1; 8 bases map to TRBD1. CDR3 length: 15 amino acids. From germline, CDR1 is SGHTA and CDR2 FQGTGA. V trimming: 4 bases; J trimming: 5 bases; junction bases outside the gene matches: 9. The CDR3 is CASSSQQGVGTEAFF. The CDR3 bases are TGTGCCAGCAGCTCCCAACAGGGGGTCGGGACTGAAGCTTTCTTT.

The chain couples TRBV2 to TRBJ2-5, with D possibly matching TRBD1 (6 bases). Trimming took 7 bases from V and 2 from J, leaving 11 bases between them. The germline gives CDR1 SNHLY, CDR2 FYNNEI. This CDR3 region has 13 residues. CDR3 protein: CASTRDTQETQYF. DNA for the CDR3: TGTGCCAGCACCCGGGACACACAAGAGACCCAGTACTTC.

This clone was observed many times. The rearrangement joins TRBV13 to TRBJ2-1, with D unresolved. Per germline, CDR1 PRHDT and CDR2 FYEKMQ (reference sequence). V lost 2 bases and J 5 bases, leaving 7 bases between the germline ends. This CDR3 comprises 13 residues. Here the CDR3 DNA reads TGTGCCAGCAGCTTAACTCCGCACAATGAGCAGTTCTTC. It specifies CASSLTPHNEQFF. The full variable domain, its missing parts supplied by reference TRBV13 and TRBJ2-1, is AAGVIQSPRHLIKEKRETATLKCYPIPRHDTVYWYQQGPGQDPQFLISFYEKMQSDKGSIPDRFSAQQFSDYHSELNMSSLELGDSALYFCASSLTPHNEQFFGPGTRLTVL.

CDR3 residues: CATSDEQGLISGELFF. The CDR3 region has the DNA TGTGCCACCAGTGATGAGCAGGGTCTAATCTCCGGGGAGCTGTTTTTT. The rearrangement uses TRBV24-1 and TRBJ2-2; D is perhaps TRBD1 (5 bases). The CDR3 runs to 16 residues. The germline V and J ends were trimmed by 3 bases and 6 bases, with 16 bases remaining between them. CDR1 KGHDR and CDR2 SFDVKD come from the germline V gene.

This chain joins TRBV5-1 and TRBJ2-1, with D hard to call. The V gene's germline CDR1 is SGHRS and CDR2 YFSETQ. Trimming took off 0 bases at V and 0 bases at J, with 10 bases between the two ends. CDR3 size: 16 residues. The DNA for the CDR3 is TGCGCCAGCAGCTTGGGTACTTTCCTCTCCTACAATGAGCAGTTCTTC. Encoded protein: CASSLGTFLSYNEQFF.

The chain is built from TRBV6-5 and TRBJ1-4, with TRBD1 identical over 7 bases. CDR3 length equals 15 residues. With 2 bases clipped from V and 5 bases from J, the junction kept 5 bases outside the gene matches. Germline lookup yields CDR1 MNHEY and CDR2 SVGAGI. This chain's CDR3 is CASSYRDSVNEKLFF. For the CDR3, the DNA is TGTGCCAGCAGTTACCGGGACAGTGTGAATGAAAAACTGTTTTTT.

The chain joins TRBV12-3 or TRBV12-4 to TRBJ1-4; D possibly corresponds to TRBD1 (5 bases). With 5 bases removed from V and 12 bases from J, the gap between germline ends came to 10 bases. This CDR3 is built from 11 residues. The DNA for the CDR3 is TGTGCCAGCAGTCCCCAGGGTGAACTGTTTTTT. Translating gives CASSPQGELFF.

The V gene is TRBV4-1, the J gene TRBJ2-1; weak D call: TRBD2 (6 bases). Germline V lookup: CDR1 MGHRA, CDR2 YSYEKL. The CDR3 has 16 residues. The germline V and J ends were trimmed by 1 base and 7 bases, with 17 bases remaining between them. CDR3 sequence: CASSQALSGGGNEQFF. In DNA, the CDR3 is TGCGCCAGCAGCCAAGCCCTCAGCGGAGGAGGGAATGAGCAGTTCTTC.

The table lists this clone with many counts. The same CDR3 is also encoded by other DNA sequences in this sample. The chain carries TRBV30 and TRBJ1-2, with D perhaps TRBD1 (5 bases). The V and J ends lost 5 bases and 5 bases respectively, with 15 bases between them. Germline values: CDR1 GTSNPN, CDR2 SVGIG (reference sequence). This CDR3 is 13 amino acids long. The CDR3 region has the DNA TGTGCCTGGGGGATAGGGGCGCAGTATGGCTACACCTTC. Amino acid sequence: CAWGIGAQYGYTF. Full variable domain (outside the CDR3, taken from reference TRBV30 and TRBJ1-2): SQTIHQWPATLVQPVGSPLSLECTVEGTSNPNLYWYRQAAGRGLQLLFYSVGIGQISSEVPQNLSASRPQDRQFILSSKKLLLSDSGFYLCAWGIGAQYGYTFGSGTRLTVV.